This TCR beta chain was sequenced for a study of T-cell memory formation after mild COVID-19. Overall study findings and caveats: Among CD4+ contracting clones, most were CM and EM, and CD8+ ones EMRA. There was a balanced CD4/CD8 profile in clones contracting day 15 to 85, and later expanders leaned CD4+.

MiXCR, applied by TCRdb to the 5' RACE reads, yields one record per CDR3 protein. Seen here are about 270,000 distinct CDR3 sequences, 15% to 20% observed once, and the top ten hold 23%. On this clonotype itself: The target antigen is unknown.

CDR3 size: 12 residues. J gave up 1 base and V 9 bases, and 3 bases lay outside the gene matches. Germline CDR1 reads MNHEY; CDR2 reads SVGEGT. The chain employs TRBV6-2 or TRBV6-3 and TRBJ2-7; 7 bases map to TRBD1. This clonotype was obtained from a young man who had mild COVID-19 (a few samples of this study predate the infection). Cell type and time point are not known. Sequenced sample: PBMCs or a T cell subset sorted from them (not recorded which). CDR3 residues: CASGQASYEQYF. In DNA form, the CDR3 reads TGTGCCAGTGGACAGGCTTCCTACGAGCAGTACTTC.